The clone carrying this T cell receptor (beta chain) was recorded once. The antigen remains unidentified. The record originates from a study of shared clonotypes between healthy human individuals. Germline V CDR1 and CDR2: SGHDT, YYEEEE. The CDR3 totals 14 residues. J lost 6 bases, V lost 0 bases, and 4 bases had no gene match. Sequencing was performed with immunoSEQ multiplex PCR; in TCRdb, only in-frame clones are kept and a portion is missing. The table lists about 1.1 million clones, approximately 80% of them singletons. General study findings and limits: On the whole, naive subsets had larger estimated richness than memory subsets had. For naive CD4 cells, approximately 5% of clonotypes were shared across four donors. Clonotypes shared by all four sorted-subset donors had higher generation probabilities than non-shared clonotypes.

The sequence came from a man aged 18 to 29 in good health. Some clones in this sample may be carry-over from other donors' samples. The chain couples TRBV5-6 to TRBJ2-3; 7 bases are shared with TRBD2. Sequenced input: memory CD4+ T cells from PBMCs. Subset defined: CD45RA-negative fraction. The CDR3 bases are TGTGCCAGCAGCTTGGTAGCGGGTTGGGATACGCAGTATTTT. The encoded protein is CASSLVAGWDTQYF.